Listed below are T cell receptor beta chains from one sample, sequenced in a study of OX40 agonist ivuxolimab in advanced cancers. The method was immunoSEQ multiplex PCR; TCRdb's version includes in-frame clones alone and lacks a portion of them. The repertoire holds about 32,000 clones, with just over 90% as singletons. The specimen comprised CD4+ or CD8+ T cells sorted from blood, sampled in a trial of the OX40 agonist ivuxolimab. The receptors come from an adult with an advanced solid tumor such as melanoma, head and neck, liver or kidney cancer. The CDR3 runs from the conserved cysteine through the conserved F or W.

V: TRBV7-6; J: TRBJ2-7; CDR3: CASSLTSSYEQYF
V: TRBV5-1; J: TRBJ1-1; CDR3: CASSLRYMNTEAFF
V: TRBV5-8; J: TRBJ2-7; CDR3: CASSLFGQYF
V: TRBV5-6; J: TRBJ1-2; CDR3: CASSPFGQGAGDGYTF
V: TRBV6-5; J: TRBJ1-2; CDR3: CASSYSMPGQGGYTF
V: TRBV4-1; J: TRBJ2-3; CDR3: CASSYGGSSTDTQYF
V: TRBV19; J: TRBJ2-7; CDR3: CASSPDRGTYEQYF
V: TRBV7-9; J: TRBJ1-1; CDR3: CASRPPGDTEAFF
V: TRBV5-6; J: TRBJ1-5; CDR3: CASSPGQSDQPQHF
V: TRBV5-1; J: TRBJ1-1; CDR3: CASSLLDSLNTEAFF
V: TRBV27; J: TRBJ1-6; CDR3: CASSFSNSPLHF
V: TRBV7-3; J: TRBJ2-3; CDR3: CASSFSGSGTDTQYF
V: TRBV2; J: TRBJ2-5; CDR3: CASSEALAGFGTQYF
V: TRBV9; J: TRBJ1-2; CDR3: CASSAWGDGYTF
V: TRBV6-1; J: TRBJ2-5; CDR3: CASSEIAGGPQETQYF
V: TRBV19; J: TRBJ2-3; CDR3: CASSISLTDTQYF
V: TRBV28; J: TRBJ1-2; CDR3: CASSFGGDSRTF
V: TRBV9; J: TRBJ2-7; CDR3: CASSVEGTSGIYEQYF
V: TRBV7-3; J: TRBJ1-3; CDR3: CASSLWRAFGGGNTIYF
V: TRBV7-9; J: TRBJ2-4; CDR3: CASSLARVAKNIQYF
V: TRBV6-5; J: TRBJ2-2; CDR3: CASSYSIGGNTGELFF
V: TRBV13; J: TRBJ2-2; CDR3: CASSPSYTGELFF
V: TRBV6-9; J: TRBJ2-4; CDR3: CASSSSRGYIQYF
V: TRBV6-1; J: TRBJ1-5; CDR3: CASSEFRASNQPQHF
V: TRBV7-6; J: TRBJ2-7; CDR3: CASSLPGPLYEQYF
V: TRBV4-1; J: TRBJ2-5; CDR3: CASSQGGQAYQETQYF
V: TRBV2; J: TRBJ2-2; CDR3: CASSHTPTEGAAGELFF
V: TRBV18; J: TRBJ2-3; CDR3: CASSPVFWGELWGTDTQYF
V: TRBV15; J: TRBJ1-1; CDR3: CATSRESVVYTEAFF
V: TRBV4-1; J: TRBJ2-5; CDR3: CASSQYPALGETQYF
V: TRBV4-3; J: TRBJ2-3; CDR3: CASSQDRGGLTDTQYF
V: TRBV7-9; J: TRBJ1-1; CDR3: CASNFNSAADTEAFF
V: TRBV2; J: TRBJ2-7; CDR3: CASVGSPYEQYF
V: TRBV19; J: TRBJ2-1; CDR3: CASSPGLYNEQFF
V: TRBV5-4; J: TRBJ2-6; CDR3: CATRAGVSGANVLTF
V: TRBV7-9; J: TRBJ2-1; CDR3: CASSLELRRTSGDNEQFF
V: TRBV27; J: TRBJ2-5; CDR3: CASSFSGLETQYF
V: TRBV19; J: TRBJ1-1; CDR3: CASSVHFGSTEAFF
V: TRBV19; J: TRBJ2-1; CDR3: CASRLAGGSEQFF
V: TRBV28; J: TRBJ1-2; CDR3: CASSPTGVGYGYTF
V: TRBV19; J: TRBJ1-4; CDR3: CASSMAWANEKLFF
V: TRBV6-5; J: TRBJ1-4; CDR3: CASSYSRNEKLFF
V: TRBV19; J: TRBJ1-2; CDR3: CASSVDGRYGYTF
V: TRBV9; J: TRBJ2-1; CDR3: CASSRGRGSYNEQFF